These 9 T cell receptor beta chains were all obtained from the same sample, sequenced in a study of T-cell memory formation after mild COVID-19. TCRdb recomputed calls from the 5' RACE reads with MiXCR, one row per CDR3 protein. The sample records about 340,000 distinct CDR3 sequences, 10% to 15% being singletons. The sample comprised PBMCs or a T cell subset sorted from them (not recorded which). The receptors here all came from a man between 18 and 29 years old who had mild COVID-19 (a few samples of this study predate the infection). Cell type and time point are not known.

This rearrangement joins TRBV5-5 to TRBJ1-2, with D unclear. V was clipped by 1 base and J by 8 bases, with 12 bases between them. Looked up from germline, CDR1 is SGHKS and CDR2 is YYEKEE (reference sequence). This CDR3 comprises 13 residues. The DNA for the CDR3 is TGTGCCAGCAGCTTGTCGGGAGTTGGGGGCTACACCTTC. Translation: CASSLSGVGGYTF. Together with reference TRBV5-5 and TRBJ1-2, the CDR3 gives the full variable domain: DAGVTQSPTHLIKTRGQQVTLRCSPISGHKSVSWYQQVLGQGPQFIFQYYEKEERGRGNFPDRFSARQFPNYSSELNVNALLLGDSALYLCASSLSGVGGYTFGSGTRLTVV.

This clonotype was seen repeatedly, ten times or more. This chain connects TRBV7-9 to TRBJ2-3; no definite D call. Between the trimmed V and J ends, which lost 3 bases and 1 base, there was a span of 14 bases. The CDR3 is made up of 16 amino acids. Germline CDR1 SEHNR, CDR2 FQNEAQ (reference sequence). The CDR3: CASSFTARVGTDTQYF. Written as DNA, the CDR3 is TGTGCCAGCAGCTTCACAGCCCGGGTGGGCACAGATACGCAGTATTTT.

This clonotype occurred a few times. The rearrangement links TRBV14 to TRBJ2-7; D unclear. The CDR3 is 16 amino acids. The V gene lost 1 base and the J gene lost 5 bases, with 18 bases spanning the gap. CDR1 is SGHDN, CDR2 FVKESK, per germline. The CDR3 sequence: CASSQAPGRIWDEQYF. CDR3 in DNA: TGTGCCAGCAGCCAAGCCCCCGGGCGGATTTGGGACGAGCAGTACTTC. The complete variable domain, with remaining parts taken from reference TRBV14 and TRBJ2-7, reads EAGVTQFPSHSVIEKGQTVTLRCDPISGHDNLYWYRRVMGKEIKFLLHFVKESKQDESGMPNNRFLAERTGGTYSTLKVQPAELEDSGVYFCASSQAPGRIWDEQYFGPGTRLTVT.

A few counts support this clonotype. This chain connects TRBV6-1 to TRBJ1-6; D gene unclear. CDR1 is MNHNS and CDR2 is SASEGT in the germline V gene. V shed 7 bases and J shed 13 bases, with 17 bases lying between them. The length of the CDR3 is 13 residues. The CDR3 reads CASNRAVREPLHF. CDR3 sequence (DNA): TGTGCCAGCAATCGAGCGGTGCGGGAGCCCCTCCACTTT.

This clonotype appeared a few times. The chain links TRBV20-1 to TRBJ1-4; D is possibly TRBD1 (6 bases). The CDR3 has 14 residues. CDR1 is DFQATT and CDR2 is SNEGSKA in the germline V gene (reference sequence). The V and J ends lost 5 bases and 5 bases respectively, with 15 bases between them. The CDR3 sequence is CSAGRDTRNEKLFF. As DNA, the CDR3 is TGCAGTGCTGGCCGGGACACTAGGAATGAAAAACTGTTTTTT.

V gene TRBV6-2 or TRBV6-3 combines with J gene TRBJ2-7; tentatively, D is TRBD1 (6 bases). Germline loops: CDR1 MNHEY, CDR2 SVGEGT. The V gene lost 0 bases and the J gene lost 5 bases, with 8 bases spanning the gap. This CDR3 is built from 13 residues. The CDR3 sequence: CASSYSGGHEQYV. The CDR3 coding sequence is TGTGCCAGCAGTTACTCTGGGGGCCACGAGCAGTACGTC.

V gene TRBV27 combines with J gene TRBJ2-7; 9 bases line up with TRBD2. V was clipped by 6 bases and J by 4 bases; unmatched bases: 10. CDR3 size: 15 residues. Germline loops: CDR1 MNHEY, CDR2 SMNVEV (reference sequence). The CDR3 here is CASRKLAGSHYEQYV. The CDR3, as DNA: TGTGCCAGCAGAAAGCTAGCGGGGAGTCATTACGAGCAGTACGTC.

This clonotype was counted only a few times. The CDR3: CASSYISGGVVGELFF. The CDR3 nucleotides read TGTGCCAGCAGTTACATCAGCGGGGGGGTCGTCGGGGAGCTGTTTTTT. This chain links TRBV6-2 or TRBV6-3 with TRBJ2-2; 10 nucleotides align to TRBD2. The CDR3 extends over 16 amino acids. CDR1 and CDR2 from the germline V gene are MNHEY and SVGEGT. Trimming cost V 2 bases and J 7 bases; bases outside gene matches: 7.

V and J are TRBV25-1 and TRBJ1-1; tentatively, D is TRBD1 (5 bases). Trimming removed 1 base from V and 4 bases from J, with 10 bases in between. CDR3 length: 14 amino acids. Germline V lookup: CDR1 MGHDK, CDR2 SYGVNS. CDR3 in amino acids: CASSEFGGGTEAFF. The CDR3, as DNA: TGTGCCAGCAGTGAATTCGGTGGGGGCACTGAAGCTTTCTTT.